This TCR beta chain was found in a study of shared clonotypes between healthy human individuals. Study-wide points: On the whole, naive subsets had larger estimated richness than memory subsets had. Roughly 5% of naive CD4 clonotypes were shared across a handful of donors. Read depth was anticipated to influence clonotype sharing among donors.

As concerns this clone: What it recognizes is unknown.

Assay used: immunoSEQ multiplex PCR; TCRdb lists only in-frame clones, some missing. The sample yields 2 million to 2.5 million clones, 90% to 96% seen once. The authors divided CD4+ cells into CD45RA+ naive and CD45RA-negative memory subsets. From germline, CDR1 is MNHEY and CDR2 SVGAGI. The CDR3 consists of 12 residues. The J segment lost 11 bases and the V segment lost 4 bases, leaving 4 bases of the junction unmatched. The specimen sequenced was naive CD4+ T cells sorted from blood. The sample's subset: CD45RA+ positively selected. This chain connects TRBV6-5 to TRBJ1-1; TRBD1 agrees at 10 bases. This TCR derives from a man aged 18 to 29 in good health. For the CDR3, the DNA is TGTGCCAGCAGTTCCAGGACAGGGGGGGCTTTCTTT. Its translation is CASSSRTGGAFF.